This T cell receptor (beta chain) was found in a study of blood T cell repertoires in COVID-19. Turning to the study itself: T cells, B-cell-depleted T cells, or PBMCs supplied cDNA or gDNA.

Repertoires were generated with immunoSEQ multiplex PCR, while TCRdb's copy carries only in-frame clones and drops some. The sample contains roughly 90,000 clones, roughly 76% of which appear only once. Per the germline V gene, CDR1 is MGHRA and CDR2 is YSYEKL. Losses at the gene ends were 0 bases for V and 0 bases for J; bases not matched to a gene: 4. The CDR3 runs to 18 residues. The source is a woman at least 80 years old with active or convalescent COVID-19. Specimen: peripheral blood. V is TRBV4-1 and J is TRBJ2-2; 10 bases map to TRBD1. Here the CDR3 reads CASSQEKTGGSNTGELFF. CDR3 in DNA: TGCGCCAGCAGCCAAGAGAAGACAGGGGGCTCGAACACCGGGGAGCTGTTTTTT.